This T cell receptor beta chain was sequenced for a study of Graves' ophthalmopathy and Graves' hyperthyroidism listed by TCRdb under 2018. Study-wide context: Peripheral blood samples were taken at the time of initial diagnosis, before any treatment was given. To tell Graves' ophthalmopathy apart from Graves' hyperthyroidism, and to predict which patients would progress to ophthalmopathy, the study relied on TCR beta repertoire signatures. In total, 135 blood samples were TCR-sequenced: 43 ophthalmopathy, 75 hyperthyroidism and roughly 17 hyperthyroidism-to-ophthalmopathy patients. To explore V-J signatures that separate ophthalmopathy from hyperthyroidism, a discovery set of 95 to 100 patients was enrolled, consisting of 40 to 45 with ophthalmopathy and roughly 57 with stable hyperthyroidism. An independent validation cohort was composed of approximately 19 hyperthyroidism patients and around 16 patients who later progressed from hyperthyroidism to ophthalmopathy. T-cell repertoires of thyroid tissue and blood were compared in about 6 hyperthyroidism patients. After sampling, hyperthyroidism patients received methimazole starting at 30 mg daily, and ophthalmopathy patients received high-dose intravenous methylprednisolone.

For repertoire sequencing, TCR beta CDR3 regions were amplified from RNA transcripts. HTBI primers and the Qiagen OneStep RT-PCR kit were used in a first-round RT-PCR, which was followed by a second-round multiplex PCR, size selection and purification. Libraries were sequenced paired-end with 100 bp reads on an Illumina HiSeq2000. For the original study's pipeline: SOAPnuke was used to process the reads, removing any read that contained adapters or uncalled bases, had a mean Phred below 15, or lacked an exact match to the constant primer or identifier. COPE v1.2.5 was used to merge high-quality paired reads. Each unique nucleotide sequence was treated as a clonotype, and MiTCR v1.1 was used to align the clonotypes to the IMGT TRB V, D and J references. Analysis was restricted to V-J combinations with a frequency above 0.0001, which covered 99% to 99.2% of repertoires. For each V-J combination, a TCR clonal expansion and chaos score was defined as the ratio of F50 clonal expansion to chaos observed in the TCRdist matrix. Welch's t-statistics and random forest were used to narrow the features down to around 12 V-J combinations, which were then fed into a naive Bayes classifier. The similarity between thyroid and blood repertoires was quantified using the Morisita-Horn index. TCRdb's own reprocessing of the public reads used fastp at Q25 and MiXCR and kept productive beta chains. All rows with the same CDR3 protein become a single entry with the most common DNA and genes. TCRdb's processing, not the authors' own work, is the source of the V and J calls. Counted in this sample were hundreds of thousands of distinct CDR3 sequences; approximately 40% of them appeared once. The ten largest clones add up to about 40% of the sample.

About this clonotype: It has no known antigen specificity. The record has no base qualities; no much larger clone is one base away.

The CDR3 starts with the cysteine, ends with the phenylalanine, and has 18 residues. The read is trimmed to its CDR3 DNA, 54 bases read in frame from base 1. The germline V gene yields MGHDK for CDR1 and SYGVNS for CDR2. V sheds 5 bases and J sheds 5 bases, leaving 27 bases between their ends. Patients with ophthalmopathy had moderately to severely active disease, with a Clinical Activity Score of 3 or more, a NOSPECS grade of 4 or more, and a disease duration of less than 3 months. Patients were excluded if they had other autoimmune diseases, uncontrolled infections, pregnancy or lactation. Diagnosis relied on clinical symptoms, serum thyroxine, TRAb, thyroid ultrasound and orbital computed tomography. Using Ficoll-Paque density gradient centrifugation, PBMCs were isolated from 9 to 10 ml of fresh peripheral blood. Trizol reagent was used to extract the total RNA, and its quality was then checked on an Agilent 2100 Bioanalyzer.

Beyond this particular receptor, the publication reports: In validation, the model predicted ophthalmopathy progression with 70.59% sensitivity and around 72% specificity; some twelve predicted patients were CT-confirmed with GO in a median of approximately six months. Among expanded thyroid clonotypes with frequency above 0.001, most also showed up in blood, which suggests that blood repertoires may reflect the thyroid immune response. Sample size was not statistically predetermined, and group allocation was not concealed from the investigators. The 13-signature model separated ophthalmopathy from stable hyperthyroidism with roughly 89% sensitivity and about 81% specificity in cross-validation, and 80%/75% in the test set.

The sequenced material came from peripheral blood. The chain uses TRBV25-1 and TRBJ1-1; TRBD1 is perhaps the D gene, given 5 matching bases. The receptor comes from an adult man with Graves' ophthalmopathy. The CDR3 has the sequence CASSWVGLGQGRGTEAFF. The DNA is as follows: TGTGCCAGCAGTTGGGTGGGACTGGGGCAGGGCCGAGGGACTGAAGCTTTCTTT.